A single sample is the source of the 16 T cell receptor beta chains below, sequenced in a study of glioma-infiltrating T cells after dendritic cell vaccination. Only in-frame clones appear in the TCRdb table, and some are missing; sequencing was by immunoSEQ multiplex PCR. Among under 130,000 clones listed, 81% were seen once. Sequenced material: blood, taken before dendritic cell vaccination. The origin of the receptors is a human donor with glioblastoma.

The V gene is TRBV4-2, the J gene TRBJ2-3, with 11 bases matching TRBD2. Germline loops: CDR1 LGHNA, CDR2 YNFKEQ. With 9 bases clipped from V and 5 bases from J, the junction kept 10 bases outside the gene matches. This CDR3 region has 15 residues. The CDR3 spells CASHLAGGREDTQYF. The CDR3 DNA reads as TGTGCCAGTCATTTAGCGGGGGGGCGGGAAGATACGCAGTATTTT.

This clone was detected a few times. The chain uses TRBV7-9 and TRBJ1-1; 11 nucleotides agree with TRBD1. J was trimmed by 7 bases and V by 5 bases; bases with no gene match: 9. The CDR3 has 15 amino acids. CDR1 is SEHNR and CDR2 is FQNEAQ in the germline V gene (reference sequence). Here the CDR3 DNA reads TGTGCCAGCAGCCACCGGGACAGGGGGTCGGTTGAAGCTTTCTTT. This translates into CASSHRDRGSVEAFF.

This clone was seen only a few times. The chain is built from TRBV7-9 and TRBJ1-1; D gene unclear. The germline CDR1 and CDR2 sequences are SEHNR and FQNEAQ (reference sequence). CDR3 length: 12 residues. V was pared by 6 bases and J by 1 base, with 6 bases between. The CDR3 DNA follows: TGTGCCAGCAGGCGGAAGAACACTGAAGCTTTCTTT. It specifies CASRRKNTEAFF.

This clone was found a few times. The chain joins TRBV4-1 to TRBJ2-6, with 10 bases lining up with TRBD2. Germline CDR1 is MGHRA and CDR2 is YSYEKL. The CDR3 contains 20 residues. V gave up 4 bases and J gave up 0 bases; unmatched junction bases: 12. This CDR3 reads CASSRHYLAGAPSGANVLTF. In nucleotides, the CDR3 is TGCGCCAGCAGCCGACATTACCTAGCGGGGGCGCCCTCTGGGGCCAACGTCCTGACTTTC.

The chain employs TRBV7-2 and TRBJ2-7, with D tentatively TRBD2 (6 bases). The CDR3 extends over 15 amino acids. CDR1 is SGHTA, CDR2 FQGNSA, per germline. V was trimmed by 1 base and J by 8 bases, leaving 18 bases between them. The CDR3 here is CASSLVVWQEGKQYF. CDR3 nucleotide sequence: TGTGCCAGCAGCTTAGTCGTGTGGCAGGAGGGAAAGCAGTACTTC.

This clone showed up just a few times. The chain carries TRBV7-8 and TRBJ2-2; 14 bases are shared with TRBD2. Trimming removed 5 bases from V and 6 bases from J; junction bases left unmatched: 8. This CDR3 has 17 residues. In germline, CDR1 is SGHVS, CDR2 FQNEAQ. CDR3 amino acids: CASSIAMTSGGAGELFF. The CDR3 region has the DNA TGTGCCAGCAGCATCGCGATGACTAGCGGGGGGGCCGGGGAGCTGTTTTTT.

This clone turned up a few times. The chain is built from TRBV7-9 and TRBJ2-7; 8 nucleotides match TRBD2. J gave up 0 bases and V 5 bases, and 12 bases lay outside the gene matches. The germline V gene has CDR1 SEHNR and CDR2 FQNEAQ (reference sequence). The CDR3 sequence is 17 residues long. The CDR3 bases are TGTGCCAGCAGCGATAATAGGGCTAGCGGGCGCTCCTACGAGCAGTACTTC. It specifies CASSDNRASGRSYEQYF.

CDR3 sequence: CASSSGTGGTEAFF. DNA of the CDR3: TGCGCCAGCAGCTCCGGGACAGGGGGCACTGAAGCTTTCTTT. The gene calls are TRBV5-1 and TRBJ1-1, with 11 bases fitting TRBD1. Germline loops: CDR1 SGHRS, CDR2 YFSETQ. Unmatched junction bases numbered 2, after V lost 3 bases and J lost 4 bases. The CDR3 totals 14 residues.

The chain joins TRBV10-1 to TRBJ2-3, with TRBD1 as a possible D gene (6 bases). Germline CDR1 WNHNN, CDR2 SYGVQD (reference sequence). V lost 8 bases to trimming and J lost 6 bases, with 15 bases between them. The CDR3 runs to 13 residues. CDR3 bases: TGCGCCAGCCGTGGACCAGGGGTGGATACGCAGTATTTT. Protein product: CASRGPGVDTQYF.

This chain links TRBV19 with TRBJ2-1, with D unresolved. Germline CDR1 and CDR2: LNHDA and SQIVND (reference sequence). Trimming removed 4 bases at V and 3 bases at J, with 7 bases between. The CDR3 length is 13 residues. DNA of the CDR3: TGTGCCAGTAGTAGCGGAATCTACAATGAGCAGTTCTTC. Residues: CASSSGIYNEQFF.

This sequence joins TRBV7-3 and TRBJ2-3, with D unclear. The CDR3 length is 14 residues. The ends were cut back, 3 bases at V and 11 bases at J, with 18 bases in the middle. Germline lookup yields CDR1 SGHTA and CDR2 FQGTGA. The CDR3 region is CASSFNAEQERQYF. The CDR3 DNA is TGTGCCAGCAGCTTTAATGCCGAGCAGGAAAGGCAGTATTTT. The variable domain in full, with the rest retrieved from reference TRBV7-3 and TRBJ2-3, is GAGVSQTPSNKVTEKGKYVELRCDPISGHTALYWYRQSLGQGPEFLIYFQGTGAADDSGLPNDRFFAVRPEGSVSTLKIQRTERGDSAVYLCASSFNAEQERQYFGPGTRLTVL.

V and J are TRBV7-3 and TRBJ1-3, with no clear D. Trimming removed 5 bases at V and 2 bases at J, with 4 bases between. The germline CDR1 and CDR2 sequences are SGHTA and FQGTGA. The CDR3 sequence is 12 residues long. The CDR3 DNA is TGTGCCAGCAGCCTCCCTGGAAACACCATATATTTT. Its protein product is CASSLPGNTIYF.

The chain is built from TRBV5-4 and TRBJ2-3, with 8 bases lining up with TRBD2. This CDR3 spans 14 amino acids. The V and J ends lost 2 bases and 1 base, in that order; junction bases with no gene match: 0. Germline V gene data show CDR1 as SGHNT and CDR2 as YYREEE (reference sequence). CDR3 in amino acids: CASSLLAGTDTQYF. The CDR3, as DNA: TGTGCCAGCAGCTTACTAGCGGGCACAGATACGCAGTATTTT.

The J gene is TRBJ1-5, the V gene TRBV12-5; possible D gene TRBD1, 6 bases. The CDR3 sequence is 14 residues long. V was trimmed by 6 bases and J by 7 bases, leaving 16 bases between them. Germline V gene sequence: CDR1 LGHNT, CDR2 FRNRAP. The CDR3 loop is CASGEGPQGQPQHF. The CDR3 region has the DNA TGTGCTAGTGGGGAAGGGCCCCAGGGGCAGCCCCAGCATTTT.

J is TRBJ1-4 and V is TRBV19; D is possibly TRBD1 (5 bases). CDR3 length: 14 amino acids. The germline gives CDR1 LNHDA, CDR2 SQIVND (reference sequence). CDR3 amino acids: CASSSGEGNEKLFF. The CDR3 DNA sequence: TGTGCTTCAAGTTCGGGGGAGGGTAATGAAAAACTGTTTTTT.

This clone showed up just a few times. The chain combines TRBV30 with TRBJ2-3, with D possibly being TRBD2 (6 bases). This CDR3 has 14 amino acids. Looked up from germline, CDR1 is GTSNPN and CDR2 is SVGIG (reference sequence). The CDR3 DNA is TGTGCTAGCCAGGCTCGCGGGGATACAGATACGCAGTATTTT. This sequence encodes CASQARGDTDTQYF.